The next 27 T cell receptor beta chains were all read from a single sample in a study of T cells in Graves' hyperthyroidism and ophthalmopathy. RNA transcripts yielded amplified TCR beta CDR3 regions. The HTBI set primed first-round TCR CDR3 RT-PCR. TCRdb passed the multiplex PCR reads through MiXCR, listing each CDR3 protein once. The table has nearly 600,000 distinct CDR3 sequences, 12% to 15% seen once; the top ten hold roughly 7.7%. The sequenced material came from blood. These receptors were taken from a woman aged 18-35 years with Graves' ophthalmopathy.

Ten or more counts support this clonotype. This sequence joins TRBV7-9 and TRBJ2-5; 8 nucleotides agree with TRBD1. CDR1 and CDR2 from the germline V gene are SEHNR and FQNEAQ (reference sequence). V was clipped by 2 bases and J by 2 bases; unmatched bases: 10. The CDR3 loop spans 17 amino acids. This CDR3 reads CASSLPMDRALQETQYF. In nucleotides, the CDR3 is TGTGCCAGCAGCTTACCGATGGACAGGGCCCTACAAGAGACCCAGTACTTC.

A remark on this clonotype: Given a much more abundant clone one base away, this may be a read error. This chain links TRBV13 with TRBJ2-1; 12 bases align to TRBD2. Looked up from germline, CDR1 is PRHDT and CDR2 is FYEKMQ (reference sequence). This CDR3 has 18 amino acids. V lost 5 bases, J lost 0 bases, and 8 bases stayed unmatched. Here the CDR3 reads CASSLGLAGPSSYNEQFF. CDR3 coding DNA: TGTGCCAGCAGCCTCGGACTAGCGGGACCGAGCTCCTACAATGAGCAGTTCTTC.

The rearrangement joins TRBV9 to TRBJ2-6; 12 bases align to TRBD2. V was pared by 0 bases and J by 3 bases, with 4 bases of the junction left unmatched. Germline values: CDR1 SGDLS, CDR2 YYNGEE. This CDR3 comprises 18 residues. CDR3 bases: TGTGCCAGCAGCGTAGGACTAGCGGGAGAAAGTGGGGCCAACGTCCTGACTTTC. Its protein product is CASSVGLAGESGANVLTF.

Ten or more counts support this clonotype. CDR3 amino acids: CATRQREGRYEQYF. The DNA of the CDR3 is TGTGCCACTAGGCAGCGGGAGGGCCGTTACGAGCAGTACTTC. V is TRBV6-1 and J is TRBJ2-7; 10 nucleotides match TRBD2. Germline-derived CDR1 and CDR2 are MNHNS and SASEGT. The CDR3 runs to 14 residues. The J segment lost 4 bases and the V segment lost 10 bases, leaving 10 bases of the junction unmatched.

The table lists this clonotype with many counts. The chain recombines TRBV6-2 or TRBV6-3 with TRBJ2-3, with TRBD2 matching over 9 bases. This CDR3 spans 16 amino acids. V trimming: 0 bases; J trimming: 2 bases; junction bases outside the gene matches: 3. Germline loops: CDR1 MNHEY, CDR2 SVGEGT. Here the CDR3 DNA reads TGTGCCAGCAGTTACTCGACTAGCGGCTACACAGATACGCAGTATTTT. Its protein is CASSYSTSGYTDTQYF.

Comment on this clonotype: One end of the junction varies from germline; a read error may be responsible. The chain employs TRBV14 and TRBJ2-3; D perhaps matches TRBD1 (6 bases). Germline CDR1 SGHDN, CDR2 FVKESK. The CDR3 extends over 14 amino acids. In nucleotides, the CDR3 is TGTGCCAACAGCCAACAGGGAGTTGCAGATACGCAGTATTTT. It yields the protein CANSQQGVADTQYF.

As for this clonotype: Since a much larger clone is just one base distant, this may be a read error. The chain recombines TRBV12-3 or TRBV12-4 with TRBJ1-1; D unclear. The CDR3 is 14 residues long. The CDR3 DNA is TGTGCCAACAGTTTAGGATGGTTGAACACTGAAGCTTTCTTT. Its protein is CANSLGWLNTEAFF.

This clonotype came up many times. This chain joins TRBV12-3 or TRBV12-4 and TRBJ1-2; 8 positions match TRBD1. Trimming cost V 7 bases and J 4 bases; bases outside gene matches: 11. The CDR3 has 15 residues. The CDR3: CASTKGWTGFYGYTF. As DNA, the CDR3 is TGTGCCAGCACCAAAGGATGGACAGGGTTCTATGGCTACACCTTC.

This clonotype was counted at least ten times. The V gene is TRBV27, the J gene TRBJ2-1; 7 bases are a match to TRBD1. The germline V gene has CDR1 MNHEY and CDR2 SMNVEV (reference sequence). The CDR3 is 15 residues long. Trimming cost V 3 bases and J 4 bases; bases outside gene matches: 6. The CDR3 DNA reads as TGTGCCAGCAGTTTCGGGACAGCGATTTACAATGAGCAGTTCTTC. This codes for CASSFGTAIYNEQFF.

The genes are TRBV10-3 and TRBJ1-2, with no clear D. V lost 10 bases and J lost 7, with 22 bases in between. The CDR3 extends over 14 amino acids. Germline V CDR1 and CDR2: ENHRY, SYGVKD. In DNA form, the CDR3 reads TGTGCCACCCACCCCGGGGAGGTAACCTGTGGCTACACCTTC. It yields the protein CATHPGEVTCGYTF.

This clonotype was counted only a few times. V usage is TRBV6-1 and J usage is TRBJ1-6, with D perhaps TRBD1 (6 bases). V lost 0 bases, J lost 5 bases, and 11 bases lay in between. This CDR3 region has 16 residues. From germline, CDR1 is MNHNS and CDR2 SASEGT. In DNA form, the CDR3 reads TGTGCCAGCAGTGAAGCCCCCAGGGGACATAATTCACCCCTCCACTTT. Translation gives CASSEAPRGHNSPLHF.

This clonotype was recorded a few times. The CDR3 protein is CASSLTGTSSGSYQETQYF. In DNA form, the CDR3 reads TGTGCCAGCAGCCTTACCGGGACTAGTTCGGGTTCGTACCAAGAGACCCAGTACTTC. The rearrangement joins TRBV4-2 to TRBJ2-5; 8 bases are shared with TRBD2. The V gene end was trimmed by 4 bases and the J gene end by 0 bases; junction bases not matched to a gene: 16. The CDR3 consists of 19 residues. Germline V gene data show CDR1 as LGHNA and CDR2 as YNFKEQ.

The J gene is TRBJ2-7, the V gene TRBV5-6; TRBD1 matches at 9 bases. The CDR3 has 16 amino acids. V shed 4 bases and J 0 bases; nucleotides not matched to a gene: 8. Per germline, CDR1 SGHDT and CDR2 YYEEEE. Here the CDR3 reads CASSLIRDRDSYEQYF. CDR3 bases: TGTGCCAGCAGCCTAATCCGGGACAGGGACTCCTACGAGCAGTACTTC.

The chain uses TRBV19 and TRBJ2-1, with 9 bases aligning to TRBD2. The junction had 3 bases not matched to a gene; V was cut back by 3 bases and J by 12 bases. The CDR3 sequence is 12 residues long. Germline V gene lookup returns CDR1 LNHDA and CDR2 SQIVND (reference sequence). The CDR3 spells CASSMTSGRQFF. CDR3 sequence (DNA): TGTGCCAGTAGTATGACTAGCGGAAGGCAGTTCTTC.

The table lists this clonotype with a few counts. The J gene is TRBJ1-4, the V gene TRBV6-1, with D maybe TRBD1 (5 bases). The germline gives CDR1 MNHNS, CDR2 SASEGT. V lost 6 bases, J lost 1 base, and 15 bases lay in between. The CDR3 contains 16 residues. CDR3: CASRGPLSGTNEKLFF. In DNA, the CDR3 is TGTGCCAGCAGGGGGCCTCTTTCGGGAACTAATGAAAAACTGTTTTTT.

This clonotype was counted only a few times. The chain joins TRBV28 to TRBJ2-2; 8 bases are shared with TRBD2. The junction had 13 bases not matched to a gene; V was cut back by 7 bases and J by 3 bases. Germline lookup yields CDR1 MDHEN and CDR2 SYDVKM. The CDR3 spans 17 residues. CDR3 region: CASTHPGGGFYTGELFF. The CDR3 DNA is TGTGCCAGCACCCATCCGGGGGGGGGCTTTTACACCGGGGAGCTGTTTTTT. The variable domain in full, with the rest retrieved from reference TRBV28 and TRBJ2-2, is DVKVTQSSRYLVKRTGEKVFLECVQDMDHENMFWYRQDPGLGLRLIYFSYDVKMKEKGDIPEGYSVSREKKERFSLILESASTNQTSMYLCASTHPGGGFYTGELFFGEGSRLTVL.

The chain uses TRBV19 and TRBJ2-7, with D unclear. Per germline, CDR1 LNHDA and CDR2 SQIVND (reference sequence). There are 14 residues in the CDR3. Trimming pared 3 bases from V and 0 bases from J, leaving 9 bases between. The chain's CDR3 is CASSIYSSSYEQYF. The CDR3 nucleotides are TGTGCCAGTAGTATCTACTCTAGCTCCTACGAGCAGTACTTC.

This clonotype was observed a handful of times. The V and J genes are TRBV6-6 and TRBJ2-1; the D is unclear. The germline V gene has CDR1 MNHNY and CDR2 SVGAGI (reference sequence). The CDR3 has 18 residues. With 0 bases removed from V and 0 bases from J, the gap between germline ends came to 15 bases. The CDR3 DNA reads TGTGCCAGCAGTTACTCCGCAGCCAGGAAAGCCTCCTACAATGAGCAGTTCTTC. This translates into CASSYSAARKASYNEQFF.

This clonotype has more than one count but fewer than ten. CDR3 in DNA: TGCGCCAGCAGCTTGGGCAATCGGGGCTTTGGCTCCTACAATGAGCAGTTCTTC. This sequence encodes CASSLGNRGFGSYNEQFF. This chain connects TRBV5-1 to TRBJ2-1; D tentatively fits TRBD1 or TRBD2 (5 bases each). This CDR3 is 18 amino acids long. V was trimmed by 0 bases and J by 0 bases, leaving 16 bases between them. Germline values: CDR1 SGHRS, CDR2 YFSETQ. The variable domain in full, completed from reference TRBV5-1 and TRBJ2-1, reads KAGVTQTPRYLIKTRGQQVTLSCSPISGHRSVSWYQQTPGQGLQFLFEYFSETQRNKGNFPGRFSGRQFSNSRSEMNVSTLELGDSALYLCASSLGNRGFGSYNEQFFGPGTRLTVL.

This clonotype has just a few counts. This sequence joins TRBV12-3 or TRBV12-4 and TRBJ2-1, with 9 bases matching TRBD2. J was trimmed by 8 bases and V by 8 bases; bases with no gene match: 10. The CDR3 has 14 amino acids. CDR3 sequence reads: CASLLELAGDEQFF. The CDR3 coding sequence is TGTGCCAGCCTTTTGGAATTAGCGGGAGATGAGCAGTTCTTC.

This clonotype came up many times. The CDR3 reads CASSTDRGTDTQYF. CDR3 sequence (DNA): TGTGCCAGCAGCACGGACAGGGGAACAGATACGCAGTATTTT. The V gene is TRBV11-2, the J gene TRBJ2-3, with 9 positions matching TRBD1. From germline, CDR1 is SGHAT and CDR2 FQNNGV. The CDR3 runs 14 residues. V was clipped by 5 bases and J by 3 bases; unmatched bases: 3.

This clonotype was seen repeatedly, ten times or more. The J gene is TRBJ1-5, the V gene TRBV28; D is unresolved. The germline V and J ends were trimmed by 7 bases and 2 bases, with 12 bases remaining between them. Germline-derived CDR1 and CDR2 are MDHEN and SYDVKM. The CDR3 length is 14 residues. The CDR3 loop reads CASTPPRGNQPQHF. CDR3 DNA sequence: TGTGCCAGCACCCCACCGAGAGGCAATCAGCCCCAGCATTTT.

This clonotype was recorded at least ten times. The genes are TRBV7-3 and TRBJ2-1, with 7 bases fitting TRBD2. Losses at the gene ends were 5 bases for V and 9 bases for J; bases not matched to a gene: 10. Per the germline V gene, CDR1 is SGHTA and CDR2 is FQGTGA. The CDR3 length is 14 residues. CDR3 sequence reads: CASSPAWEGGEQFF. CDR3 in DNA: TGTGCCAGCAGCCCGGCGTGGGAGGGCGGTGAGCAGTTCTTC.

Many counts were recorded for this clonotype. The V and J genes are TRBV5-1 and TRBJ1-3, with 7 nucleotides matching TRBD1. This CDR3 is 15 amino acids long. The ends lost 2 bases at V and 4 bases at J; junction bases unmatched: 6. The germline CDR1 and CDR2 sequences are SGHRS and YFSETQ. The CDR3 nucleotides are TGCGCCAGCAGCTTAGAGGGGGCGGAAGGAAACACCATATATTTT. This gives the protein CASSLEGAEGNTIYF.

This clonotype has a count of ten or more. V and J are TRBV20-1 and TRBJ2-5, with a tentative D call TRBD2 (5 bases). V was trimmed by 4 bases and J by 2 bases, leaving 14 bases between them. The CDR3 has 14 residues. CDR1 DFQATT and CDR2 SNEGSKA come from the germline V gene (reference sequence). The CDR3 protein is CSAKGSSVQETQYF. Written as DNA, the CDR3 is TGCAGTGCTAAAGGAAGTAGCGTACAAGAGACCCAGTACTTC.

The rearrangement uses TRBV6-1 and TRBJ2-3; 8 nucleotides line up with TRBD1. Trimming cost V 10 bases and J 1 base; bases outside gene matches: 7. Germline CDR1 and CDR2: MNHNS and SASEGT. This CDR3 spans 14 amino acids. The CDR3 spells CANQSDRGTDTQYF. In DNA form, the CDR3 reads TGTGCCAACCAATCGGACAGGGGCACAGATACGCAGTATTTT.

This clonotype has at least ten counts. The CDR3 sequence: CASSWDLVGELFF. CDR3 in DNA: TGTGCCAGCAGCTGGGACCTCGTGGGGGAGCTGTTTTTT. The chain employs TRBV7-9 and TRBJ2-2; either TRBD1 or TRBD2 may fit D (5 bases each). Germline V lookup: CDR1 SEHNR, CDR2 FQNEAQ (reference sequence). This CDR3 comprises 13 residues. The ends were cut back, 4 bases at V and 8 bases at J, with 11 bases in the middle. Using reference TRBV7-9 and TRBJ2-2 for the parts outside the CDR3, the full variable domain is DTGVSQNPRHKITKRGQNVTFRCDPISEHNRLYWYRQTLGQGPEFLTYFQNEAQLEKSRLLSDRFSAERPKGSFSTLEIQRTEQGDSAMYLCASSWDLVGELFFGEGSRLTVL.